This T cell receptor beta chain stems from a study of T cell repertoires in cytomegalovirus infection (dated by TCRdb to about 2019). Some background on the complete study: Donor HLA type was relevant to the analysis, because carriage of CMV infection together with the matching HLA type was indicated by public TCR beta signatures. Results and caveats for the whole study, not just this receptor: In both this cohort and an independent cohort of more than 350 donors, the cumulative frequency of public TCR beta family members distinguished carriers of CMV infection plus the relevant HLA type. The ex vivo response was dominated by HLA-C-restricted CMV-specific TCR beta clonotypes, and the single most frequent clonotype in two of eight donors was supplied by these HLA-C-restricted clonotypes.

Notes on this clonotype: It lacks a known antigen. Base qualities are missing; no much larger clone stands one base away.

V was cut back by 4 bases and J by 1 base, leaving a gap of 10 bases between them. CDR1 MNHNS and CDR2 SASEGT were looked up in the germline V gene. Including cysteine and phenylalanine, the CDR3 has 14 amino acids. Only CDR3 DNA remains: 42 bases, in frame from the first base. Sequencing instrument: Illumina HiSeq 1500. The public reads were quality trimmed at Q25 with fastp and then assembled into clones with MiXCR by TCRdb, keeping productive beta chains. Rows are unified per CDR3 protein, each entry keeping the most common DNA and genes. Here the sample has about 400,000 distinct CDR3 sequences; about a sixth occur a single time. In total, the top ten clones hold roughly 8.7% of the sample.

The chain was built from TRBV6-1 and TRBJ2-5; the D gene assignment is ambiguous. The TCR was taken from a human donor in good health (CMV status not recorded). Some clones in this sample may be carry-over from other donors' samples. The sample comprised PBMCs. The nucleotide sequence reads as follows: TGTGCCAGCAGTGGACTCCCCCTCCAAGAGACCCAGTACTTC. This gives the protein CASSGLPLQETQYF.